The entry below describes one TCR beta chain. What this receptor recognizes is not known. One base away there is no much larger clone; base qualities are not given. Its CDR3 holds 13 amino acids, cysteine through phenylalanine. Only CDR3 DNA is held: 39 bases, read in frame from base 1. From the germline V gene (reference sequence), CDR1 is GTSNPN and CDR2 is SVGIG. V loses 8 bases at its end and J loses 1 base; junction bases beyond the gene matches: 6. The sample belongs to a study of blood T cell repertoires in COVID-19 (dated by TCRdb to about 2020). Regarding the research as a whole: Samples from collaborators originated in the United States, Italy and Spain and spanned both the acute and convalescent phases of COVID-19. Nearly every sample came with metadata listing a de-identified subject ID, COVID-19 status, age in years and sex. The dataset comprised deeply sampled blood TCRbeta repertoires from subjects exposed to, actively infected with, or recovered from COVID-19. The samples were drawn from two sources: the first 160 participants of the ongoing ImmuneRACE study, and 950 to 1,500 subjects contributed by 6 global collaborators. The repertoires were made available in a free public database intended to serve as a resource for research on the immune response to SARS-CoV-2. The material from the prospective study consisted of cDNA or gDNA derived from T cells, B-cell-depleted T cells, or PBMCs. Where available, HLA class I and class II types were taken from metadata supplied by the sample provider and were not determined by assay-based typing.

Paper-wide results and their limitations: The quantity of clinical and demographic metadata differed by source and by participant and was supplied without curation.

In Seattle, one collaborating source enrolled patients while the infection was active and tracked those patients longitudinally over the course of disease. Whole blood was collected in K2EDTA tubes by collaborating institutions according to the institutions' own protocols. For TCRbeta analysis, collaborator samples were shipped as frozen whole blood, as isolated PBMCs, or as DNA extracted from either sample type. TCRbeta CDR3 regions were amplified from genomic DNA using the immunoSEQ Assay, a bias-controlled multiplex PCR. As for the authors' bioinformatics: Nucleated cell counts per sample were estimated from amplification of reference gene primers within the assay. To quantify the absolute abundance of each unique TCRbeta CDR3 rearrangement, sequence reads were collapsed and filtered. For each sample, productive Simpson clonality was calculated as the square root of Simpson's diversity index over productive rearrangements. TCRdb took over this immuneACCESS table, retaining in-frame rearrangements with V and J assigned. Such tables are incomplete; in checked studies, under half of the missing clones stem from an unresolved V gene, and the remainder is unexplained. V, J and clone size were drawn from that table, and D and trimming were deduced from the DNA. The sample table records 300,000 to 400,000 clones; 88% of these occur just once. Of the sample, approximately 7.4% is held by the ten largest clones.

The sequence is built from TRBV30 and TRBJ1-1; the junction holds 8 bases that match TRBD1. The sequence came from a woman between 70 and 85 years old with COVID-19, enrolled during active disease. The sequencing input was peripheral blood. The DNA sequence is given as TGTGCCCCTTGTGGGACAGGGAACACTGAAGCTTTCTTT. It translates as CAPCGTGNTEAFF.